The 5 T cell receptor beta chains reported below all come from one sample, sequenced in a study of shared clonotypes between healthy human individuals. Data came from immunoSEQ multiplex PCR; TCRdb stores just in-frame clones and leaves some out. Among some 2,500,000 clones listed, 80% to 95% were seen once. Material for sequencing was naive CD4+ T cells from PBMCs. Subset of the sample: CD45RA+ positively selected. Receptor source: a man aged 18 to 35 in good health. Some clones in this sample may be carry-over from other donors' samples.

The chain employs TRBV4-3 and TRBJ2-2, with D perhaps being TRBD1 or TRBD2 (5 bases each). V lost 3 bases to trimming and J lost 0 bases, with 14 bases between them. Looked up from germline, CDR1 is LGHNA and CDR2 is YSLEER. This CDR3 has 17 residues. CDR3 sequence reads: CASSHEPGRANTGELFF. The CDR3 DNA reads TGCGCCAGCAGCCACGAACCGGGGCGCGCGAACACCGGGGAGCTGTTTTTT.

This chain uses TRBV6-1 with TRBJ2-3; 9 positions match TRBD2. This CDR3 has 20 amino acids. Germline trimming cut 2 bases from V and 3 bases from J; bases unmatched to any gene: 18. Germline-derived CDR1 and CDR2 are MNHNS and SASEGT. CDR3 protein: CASSELSGLATADPTDTQYF. In DNA form, the CDR3 reads TGTGCCAGCAGTGAACTGTCGGGACTAGCTACCGCCGACCCGACAGATACGCAGTATTTT.

The rearrangement joins TRBV6-5 to TRBJ2-1; no definite D call. The CDR3 sequence is 11 residues long. The V end was cut by 7 bases, the J end by 8 bases, with 9 bases between. Germline V gene data show CDR1 as MNHEY and CDR2 as SVGAGI. This chain's CDR3 is CASKQRHEQFF. The DNA for the CDR3 is TGTGCCAGCAAACAAAGGCATGAGCAGTTCTTC.

The V and J genes are TRBV28 and TRBJ2-5; 12 bases align to TRBD1. This CDR3 has 13 amino acids. Trimming at V came to 11 bases and at J to 5 bases, leaving 6 bases not matched to a gene. Germline CDR1 reads MDHEN; CDR2 reads SYDVKM. Here the CDR3 reads CAHGDRGRETQYF. Here the CDR3 DNA reads TGTGCCCATGGGGACAGGGGGCGGGAGACCCAGTACTTC.

On this clone itself: This CDR3 is also generated by other DNA sequences in the sample. V gene TRBV28 combines with J gene TRBJ1-2; perhaps TRBD1 as D (6 bases). This CDR3 is 14 amino acids long. The V end lost 6 bases, the J end lost 4 bases, and 15 bases lay between the germline ends. The germline gives CDR1 MDHEN, CDR2 SYDVKM. CDR3 nucleotide sequence: TGTGCCAGCAGCTCCACGACAGGCGGCTATGGCTACACCTTC. Translating it yields CASSSTTGGYGYTF.